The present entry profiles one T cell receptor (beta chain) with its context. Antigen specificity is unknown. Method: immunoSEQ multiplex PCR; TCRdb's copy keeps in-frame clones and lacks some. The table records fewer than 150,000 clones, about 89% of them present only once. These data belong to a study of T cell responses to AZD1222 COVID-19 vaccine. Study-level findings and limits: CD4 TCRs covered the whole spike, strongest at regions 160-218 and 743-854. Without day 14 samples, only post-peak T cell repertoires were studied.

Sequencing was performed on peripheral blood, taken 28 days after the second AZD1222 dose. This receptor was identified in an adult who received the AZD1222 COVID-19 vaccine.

The CDR3 DNA follows: TGTGCCAGCAGTCCCCGGGACAGGGGGCACGGTGAGCAGTTCTTC. This codes for CASSPRDRGHGEQFF. The V call is TRBV6-5, the J call TRBJ2-1; 12 bases agree with TRBD1. The trim removed 5 bases at V and 9 bases at J, leaving 8 bases unmatched. The CDR3 covers 15 residues. The germline V gene encodes CDR1 MNHEY and CDR2 SVGAGI.